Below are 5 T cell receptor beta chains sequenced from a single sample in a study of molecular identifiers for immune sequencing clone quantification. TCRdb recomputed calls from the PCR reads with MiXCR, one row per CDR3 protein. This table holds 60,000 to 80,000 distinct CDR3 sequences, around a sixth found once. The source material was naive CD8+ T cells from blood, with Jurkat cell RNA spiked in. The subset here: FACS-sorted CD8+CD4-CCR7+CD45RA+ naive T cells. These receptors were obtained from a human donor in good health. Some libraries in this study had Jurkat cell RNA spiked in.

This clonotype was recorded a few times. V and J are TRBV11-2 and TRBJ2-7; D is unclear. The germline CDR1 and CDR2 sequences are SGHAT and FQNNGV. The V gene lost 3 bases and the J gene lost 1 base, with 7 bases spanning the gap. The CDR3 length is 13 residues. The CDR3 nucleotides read TGTGCCAGCAGCTTTGGAGAATCCTACGAGCAGTACTTC. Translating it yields CASSFGESYEQYF.

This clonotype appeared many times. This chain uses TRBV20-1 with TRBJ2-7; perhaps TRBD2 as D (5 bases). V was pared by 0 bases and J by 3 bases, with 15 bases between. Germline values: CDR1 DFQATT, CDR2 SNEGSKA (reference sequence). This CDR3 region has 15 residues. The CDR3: CSARDYLAFDYEQYF. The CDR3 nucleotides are TGCAGTGCTAGAGATTACCTAGCCTTCGACTACGAGCAGTACTTC.

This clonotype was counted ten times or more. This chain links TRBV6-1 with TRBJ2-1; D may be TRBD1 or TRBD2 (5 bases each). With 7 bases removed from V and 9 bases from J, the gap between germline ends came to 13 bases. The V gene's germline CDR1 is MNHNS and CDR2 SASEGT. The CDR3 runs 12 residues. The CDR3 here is CASNVGTIEQFF. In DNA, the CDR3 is TGTGCCAGCAACGTAGGGACGATTGAGCAGTTCTTC.

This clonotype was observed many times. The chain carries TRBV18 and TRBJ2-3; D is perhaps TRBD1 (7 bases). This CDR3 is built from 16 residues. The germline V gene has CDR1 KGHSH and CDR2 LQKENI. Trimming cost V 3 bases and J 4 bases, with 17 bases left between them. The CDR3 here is CASSPLAGGLPDTQYF. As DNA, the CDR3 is TGTGCCAGCTCACCCCTGGCAGGGGGGCTCCCAGATACGCAGTATTTT. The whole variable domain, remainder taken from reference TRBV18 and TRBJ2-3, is NAGVMQNPRHLVRRRGQEARLRCSPMKGHSHVYWYRQLPEEGLKFMVYLQKENIIDESGMPKERFSAEFPKEGPSILRIQQVVRGDSAAYFCASSPLAGGLPDTQYFGPGTRLTVL.

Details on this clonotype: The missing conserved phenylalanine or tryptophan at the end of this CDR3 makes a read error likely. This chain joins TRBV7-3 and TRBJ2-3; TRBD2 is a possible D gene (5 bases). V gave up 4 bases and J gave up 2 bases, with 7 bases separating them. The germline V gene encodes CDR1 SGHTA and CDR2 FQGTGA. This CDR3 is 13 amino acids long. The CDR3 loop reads CASSWENTDTQYY. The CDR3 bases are TGTGCCAGCAGCTGGGAGAACACAGATACGCAGTATTAT.